One T cell receptor (beta chain) is described in this entry. The entry originates in a study of cytomegalovirus exposure and HLA in healthy donors. V was clipped by 3 bases and J by 3 bases, with 9 bases between them. CDR3 size: 13 residues. In germline, CDR1 is SGHNT, CDR2 YYREEE (reference sequence). A multiplex PCR was run with 60 Vbeta primers and 13 Jbeta primers. The repertoire was sequenced with immunoSEQ multiplex PCR; TCRdb's copy has only in-frame clones and lacks some. Among roughly 120,000 clones listed, 81% were seen once. Sequencing input: PBMCs. This clonotype originated in a woman in her 30s in good health and CMV-seronegative. This rearrangement joins TRBV5-4 to TRBJ2-5; the D is unclear. CDR3 DNA: TGTGCCAGCAGCTCACCTCGGGAAGAGACCCAGTACTTC. This encodes CASSSPREETQYF.